These 13 T cell receptor beta chains originate from one sample sequenced in a study of beta chain features in type 1 diabetes. Since all of the isolated RNA was reverse transcribed, expressed TCRB transcripts were what got sequenced. The repertoire was sequenced with immunoSEQ multiplex PCR; TCRdb's copy has only in-frame clones and lacks some. The repertoire holds 400,000 to 450,000 clones, with around 14% as singletons. Material for sequencing was naive CD4+ T cells from blood. These receptor sequences come from a man aged 25 to 40 in good health.

A few counts support this clone. The chain employs TRBV4-3 and TRBJ2-4, with a tentative D call TRBD2 (6 bases). The CDR3 is 15 residues long. V was clipped by 3 bases and J by 8 bases, with 17 bases between them. Germline CDR1 LGHNA, CDR2 YSLEER. The CDR3 is CASSQGGYPPDIQYF. Here the CDR3 DNA reads TGCGCCAGCAGCCAGGGGGGTTATCCTCCGGACATTCAGTACTTC.

This clone occurred a few times. The chain links TRBV7-2 to TRBJ2-1, with 7 bases lining up with TRBD1. Germline values: CDR1 SGHTA, CDR2 FQGNSA. CDR3 length equals 14 residues. The V segment lost 2 bases and the J segment 2 bases; nucleotides outside the gene matches: 0. DNA for the CDR3: TGTGCCAGCAGCTTAAGGGGGCCCTACAATGAGCAGTTCTTC. Its protein is CASSLRGPYNEQFF.

A few counts support this clone. V usage is TRBV28 and J usage is TRBJ2-5, with D possibly matching TRBD2 (5 bases). Germline V CDR1 and CDR2: MDHEN, SYDVKM. V lost 4 bases to trimming and J lost 4 bases, with 13 bases between them. The CDR3 is 14 amino acids. CDR3 in amino acids: CASSSVGGGETQYF. CDR3 DNA: TGTGCCAGCAGTTCAGTGGGTGGAGGAGAGACCCAGTACTTC.

The CDR3 is CASSYRGQAGQPQHF. DNA of the CDR3: TGTGCCAGCAGCTATAGGGGTCAGGCCGGTCAGCCCCAGCATTTT. This chain joins TRBV28 and TRBJ1-5, with D possibly being TRBD1 (5 bases). The CDR3 totals 15 residues. Germline V gives CDR1 MDHEN, CDR2 SYDVKM. V gave up 6 bases and J gave up 6 bases, with 18 bases separating them.

This clone has a handful of counts. V is TRBV5-4 and J is TRBJ2-1, with D possibly matching TRBD2 (6 bases). The CDR3 covers 15 residues. CDR1 and CDR2 from the germline V gene are SGHNT and YYREEE (reference sequence). Trimming took off 4 bases at V and 4 bases at J, with 15 bases between the two ends. This chain's CDR3 is CASSLSSAAYNEQFF. The CDR3 bases are TGTGCCAGCAGCCTTTCTAGCGCAGCATACAATGAGCAGTTCTTC.

This clone was detected a few times. The chain carries TRBV6-5 and TRBJ2-5; 7 positions match TRBD1. Germline CDR1 reads MNHEY; CDR2 reads SVGAGI. The CDR3 spans 14 residues. V was pared by 1 base and J by 4 bases, with 3 bases of the junction left unmatched. The DNA for the CDR3 is TGTGCCAGCAGTTACTTGACAGGGAGAGAGACCCAGTACTTC. Translating it yields CASSYLTGRETQYF.

The chain links TRBV9 to TRBJ2-7, with D tentatively TRBD1 (5 bases). Deletions cut 4 bases from V and 4 bases from J, with 15 bases between. This CDR3 contains 14 residues. Germline V lookup: CDR1 SGDLS, CDR2 YYNGEE. The CDR3, as DNA: TGTGCCAGCAGCCTAGGCACCAAGGGGTACGAGCAGTACTTC. As protein: CASSLGTKGYEQYF.

V gene TRBV10-2 combines with J gene TRBJ1-1; no definite D call. CDR3 length equals 12 residues. Looked up from germline, CDR1 is WSHSY and CDR2 is SAAADI. Trimming took 5 bases from V and 1 from J, leaving 5 bases between them. The CDR3 here is CASSPGNTEAFF. The DNA for the CDR3 is TGCGCCAGCAGTCCAGGGAACACTGAAGCTTTCTTT.

The chain is built from TRBV30 and TRBJ1-2; 7 bases line up with TRBD1. Germline-derived CDR1 and CDR2 are GTSNPN and SVGIG (reference sequence). This CDR3 spans 15 amino acids. V gave up 1 base and J gave up 4 bases; unmatched junction bases: 9. CDR3 DNA sequence: TGTGCCTGGAGTGATTACAGGGGCGAAGTCTATGGCTACACCTTC. Translation gives CAWSDYRGEVYGYTF.

This sequence joins TRBV12-5 and TRBJ2-3; D is unresolved. Germline V gives CDR1 LGHNT, CDR2 FRNRAP. V was shortened by 4 bases and J by 4 bases, with 9 bases between the two germline ends. This CDR3 region has 13 residues. The CDR3 here is CASGSSGPDTQYF. The DNA of the CDR3 is TGTGCTAGTGGTTCATCAGGCCCAGATACGCAGTATTTT. Full variable domain (remainder filled in from reference TRBV12-5 and TRBJ2-3): DARVTQTPRHKVTEMGQEVTMRCQPILGHNTVFWYRQTMMQGLELLAYFRNRAPLDDSGMPKDRFSAEMPDATLATLKIQPSEPRDSAVYFCASGSSGPDTQYFGPGTRLTVL.

The rearrangement uses TRBV14 and TRBJ2-3; tentative D call: TRBD2 (5 bases). The CDR3 loop spans 16 amino acids. V dropped 1 base and J dropped 2 bases, with 13 bases sitting between them. Germline loops: CDR1 SGHDN, CDR2 FVKESK. The CDR3 sequence: CASSQGQGSYTDTQYF. Here the CDR3 DNA reads TGTGCCAGCAGCCAAGGGCAAGGGAGTTACACAGATACGCAGTATTTT.

This clone was recorded a few times. The rearrangement links TRBV2 to TRBJ1-1; D not resolved. V lost 2 bases, J lost 6 bases, and 7 bases lay in between. Germline CDR1 SNHLY, CDR2 FYNNEI. The CDR3 runs 12 residues. CDR3 region: CASSERRAEAFF. As DNA, the CDR3 is TGTGCCAGCAGTGAAAGGCGCGCTGAAGCTTTCTTT.

There are many counts of this clone. The rearrangement uses TRBV25-1 and TRBJ2-7; 9 bases fit TRBD1. CDR3 length equals 12 residues. Germline loops: CDR1 MGHDK, CDR2 SYGVNS. The V segment lost 6 bases and the J segment 3 bases; nucleotides outside the gene matches: 0. CDR3 loop: CASRGQGYEQYF. CDR3 nucleotide sequence: TGTGCCAGCAGGGGACAGGGCTACGAGCAGTACTTC.